The 20 T cell receptor beta chains given below trace back to one sample, sequenced in a study of cytomegalovirus exposure and HLA in healthy donors. Primers for the PCR totalled 60 Vbeta and 13 Jbeta. Sequencing was performed with immunoSEQ multiplex PCR; in TCRdb, only in-frame clones are kept and a portion is missing. The top ten hold roughly 3.1% of the sample, which has 100,000 to 150,000 clones, 65% to 80% seen once. The specimen sequenced was PBMCs. The receptors here all came from a young man in good health and CMV-seronegative.

The rearrangement uses TRBV5-1 and TRBJ2-1; tentatively, D is TRBD2 (6 bases). Germline CDR1 and CDR2: SGHRS and YFSETQ. This CDR3 is built from 19 residues. The V gene lost 0 bases and the J gene lost 4 bases, with 23 bases spanning the gap. CDR3 sequence reads: CASSLDGTSDFPLYNEQFF. The CDR3 DNA reads as TGCGCCAGCAGCTTGGACGGGACTTCAGACTTTCCCCTGTACAATGAGCAGTTCTTC.

V and J are TRBV6-1 and TRBJ2-1; D is undetermined. The CDR3 loop spans 10 amino acids. V lost 8 bases, J lost 5 bases, and 4 bases lay in between. The V gene's germline CDR1 is MNHNS and CDR2 SASEGT. CDR3 coding DNA: TGTGCCAGCTCTAACAATGAGCAGTTCTTC. Translating it yields CASSNNEQFF.

The chain combines TRBV4-1 with TRBJ2-5, with unresolved D. The assigned J gene may be wrong: the sequence end matches TRBJ2-7 better. The CDR3 consists of 14 residues. The germline V gene encodes CDR1 MGHRA and CDR2 YSYEKL. The CDR3 DNA is TGCGCCAGCAGCCAAGGGTCCGGAGCCTACGAGCAGTACTTC. Translation gives CASSQGSGAYEQYF.

The genes are TRBV7-9 and TRBJ2-1, with D possibly being TRBD2 (5 bases). Germline loops: CDR1 SEHNR, CDR2 FQNEAQ (reference sequence). Trimming shortened V by 4 bases and J by 10 bases, and 17 bases separated the two germline ends. This CDR3 region has 14 residues. The CDR3 DNA sequence: TGTGCCAGCAGCTCCTGGACTGGGAATGAAGAGCAGTTCTTC. Protein: CASSSWTGNEEQFF. The full variable domain, in which reference TRBV7-9 and TRBJ2-1 provide the parts outside the CDR3, is DTGVSQNPRHKITKRGQNVTFRCDPISEHNRLYWYRQTLGQGPEFLTYFQNEAQLEKSRLLSDRFSAERPKGSFSTLEIQRTEQGDSAMYLCASSSWTGNEEQFFGPGTRLTVL.

The CDR3 here is CASSLSGSSYNEQFF. In DNA, the CDR3 is TGTGCCAGCAGCTTAAGCGGGAGCTCCTACAATGAGCAGTTCTTC. This chain joins TRBV7-9 and TRBJ2-1, with 8 nucleotides matching TRBD2. In germline, CDR1 is SEHNR, CDR2 FQNEAQ (reference sequence). J was trimmed by 0 bases and V by 2 bases; bases with no gene match: 0. The CDR3 has 15 amino acids.

This clone was picked up one time. The J gene is TRBJ1-5, the V gene TRBV6-5; D may be TRBD1 (6 bases). The CDR3 is 14 amino acids. V was cut by 0 bases and J by 7 bases, with 10 bases left in between. Germline V lookup: CDR1 MNHEY, CDR2 SVGAGI. The DNA for the CDR3 is TGTGCCAGCAGTTACTCACAGGGTCGGCAGCCCCAGCATTTT. As protein: CASSYSQGRQPQHF.

This chain links TRBV4-3 with TRBJ2-2; weak D call: TRBD2 (5 bases). Germline CDR1 reads LGHNA; CDR2 reads YSLEER. Trimming removed 3 bases at V and 7 bases at J, with 12 bases between. CDR3 length equals 14 residues. Here the CDR3 DNA reads TGCGCCAGCAGCCAGGAGGCACAAGTCGGGGAGCTGTTTTTT. Its translation: CASSQEAQVGELFF.

The chain employs TRBV25-1 and TRBJ2-2; TRBD2 matches 15 bases. In germline, CDR1 is MGHDK, CDR2 SYGVNS. The V and J ends lost 9 bases and 0 bases, in that order; junction bases with no gene match: 8. The CDR3 length is 18 residues. The CDR3 spells CASTPGTSGGTNTGELFF. CDR3 in DNA: TGTGCCAGTACCCCCGGGACTAGCGGGGGGACGAACACCGGGGAGCTGTTTTTT.

This chain links TRBV11-2 with TRBJ1-3; D is unclear. The CDR3 has 13 amino acids. Germline loops: CDR1 SGHAT, CDR2 FQNNGV. Trimming stripped 8 bases from V and 0 bases from J, with 8 bases between. DNA of the CDR3: TGTGCCAGCTCCTTCCTCTCTGGAAACACCATATATTTT. This translates into CASSFLSGNTIYF. Full variable domain (rest looked up from reference TRBV11-2 and TRBJ1-3): EAGVAQSPRYKIIEKRQSVAFWCNPISGHATLYWYQQILGQGPKLLIQFQNNGVVDDSQLPKDRFSAERLKGVDSTLKIQPAKLEDSAVYLCASSFLSGNTIYFGEGSWLTVV.

This rearrangement joins TRBV5-8 to TRBJ1-3; D gene uncertain. The V end was cut by 3 bases, the J end by 1 base, with 14 bases between. This CDR3 comprises 16 residues. Per germline, CDR1 SGHTS and CDR2 YDEGEE. The DNA of the CDR3 is TGTGCCAGCAGCTCAGCTCTGACGGGATCTGGAAACACCATATATTTT. It encodes CASSSALTGSGNTIYF. Combining the CDR3 with reference TRBV5-8 and TRBJ1-3 gives the whole variable domain EAGVTQSPTHLIKTRGQQATLRCSPISGHTSVYWYQQALGLGLQFLLWYDEGEERNRGNFPPRFSGRQFPNYSSELNVNALELEDSALYLCASSSALTGSGNTIYFGEGSWLTVV.

The chain links TRBV16 to TRBJ2-1, with 7 bases that match TRBD2. CDR3 size: 20 residues. CDR1 is KGHSY and CDR2 is FQNENV in the germline V gene. J gave up 2 bases and V 4 bases, and 20 bases lay outside the gene matches. The CDR3 spells CASSRPSILARTPTYNEQFF. The CDR3, as DNA: TGTGCCAGCAGCCGACCATCTATACTAGCGAGGACCCCAACCTACAATGAGCAGTTCTTC.

The genes are TRBV10-2 and TRBJ2-2; tentative D call: TRBD2 (6 bases). The CDR3 extends over 16 amino acids. The V end lost 3 bases, the J end lost 1 base, and 12 bases lay between the germline ends. The germline CDR1 and CDR2 sequences are WSHSY and SAAADI. The CDR3 is CASSDFAGKNTGELFF. The CDR3 DNA reads TGCGCCAGCAGTGATTTCGCGGGGAAGAACACCGGGGAGCTGTTTTTT.

This clone came up a few times. The rearrangement uses TRBV6-5 and TRBJ2-7; the D is unclear. The CDR3 is 13 residues long. V was cut by 0 bases and J by 5 bases, with 8 bases left in between. The germline V gene encodes CDR1 MNHEY and CDR2 SVGAGI. The CDR3 coding sequence is TGTGCCAGCAGTTACTCGTTCTCTGACGAGCAGTACTTC. Protein sequence: CASSYSFSDEQYF.

This clone was found a few times. The V gene is TRBV6-1, the J gene TRBJ1-3; D is uncertain. The CDR3 extends over 15 amino acids. Germline V CDR1 and CDR2: MNHNS, SASEGT. The germline V and J ends were trimmed by 1 base and 0 bases, with 7 bases remaining between them. CDR3 sequence reads: CASSEGSYSGNTIYF. The DNA for the CDR3 is TGTGCCAGCAGTGAAGGGAGTTACTCTGGAAACACCATATATTTT.

The gene calls are TRBV28 and TRBJ1-4; D is possibly TRBD1 (6 bases). Trimming took 6 bases from V and 5 from J, leaving 16 bases between them. The CDR3 consists of 15 residues. The germline CDR1 and CDR2 sequences are MDHEN and SYDVKM. The CDR3 sequence: CASSNKQGRNEKLFF. The CDR3 coding sequence is TGTGCCAGCAGCAATAAGCAGGGGAGAAATGAAAAACTGTTTTTT.

J is TRBJ2-2 and V is TRBV5-1; TRBD1 matches at 9 bases. Germline V gives CDR1 SGHRS, CDR2 YFSETQ. Trimming removed 3 bases from V and 3 bases from J; junction bases left unmatched: 3. The CDR3 extends over 15 amino acids. The CDR3 region is CASSWGDRDTGELFF. CDR3 sequence (DNA): TGCGCCAGCAGCTGGGGGGACAGGGACACCGGGGAGCTGTTTTTT.

The rearrangement uses TRBV27 and TRBJ2-4; the match to TRBD1 covers 7 bases. The CDR3 is 16 residues long. The V and J ends lost 5 bases and 0 bases, in that order; junction bases with no gene match: 7. The V gene's germline CDR1 is MNHEY and CDR2 SMNVEV (reference sequence). The CDR3 spells CASSPGTALAKNIQYF. DNA for the CDR3: TGTGCCAGCAGTCCCGGGACAGCCCTAGCCAAAAACATTCAGTACTTC.

This clone was detected a few times. The chain is built from TRBV9 and TRBJ1-4; 10 nucleotides match TRBD1. This CDR3 region has 16 residues. The germline gives CDR1 SGDLS, CDR2 YYNGEE. V dropped 3 bases and J dropped 8; count of bases not matched to a gene: 10. DNA of the CDR3: TGTGCCAGCAGCGCCGTGCCGGGACAGGGGTCGGAAAAACTGTTTTTT. Its protein product is CASSAVPGQGSEKLFF.

This chain joins TRBV30 and TRBJ2-7, with a tentative D call TRBD1 (5 bases). Germline V gene data show CDR1 as GTSNPN and CDR2 as SVGIG (reference sequence). Trimming shortened V by 6 bases and J by 3 bases, and 18 bases separated the two germline ends. There are 14 residues in the CDR3. This CDR3 reads CACLPRTSFYEQYF. DNA of the CDR3: TGTGCCTGCCTTCCTAGGACATCCTTCTACGAGCAGTACTTC.

CDR3 nucleotide sequence: TGTGCCAGCAGTTACTTCGCCGGGACAGGGTATGACGAGCAGTACTTC. As protein: CASSYFAGTGYDEQYF. The chain links TRBV6-5 to TRBJ2-7, with 9 positions matching TRBD1. Germline lookup yields CDR1 MNHEY and CDR2 SVGAGI. The CDR3 has 16 amino acids. Trimming cost V 1 base and J 5 bases; bases outside gene matches: 9.